These 9 T cell receptor beta chains were sequenced from one sample in a study of T cells in Graves' hyperthyroidism and ophthalmopathy. The CDR3 regions of TCR beta were amplified from RNA transcripts. Using the HTBI primer set, a first-round RT-PCR was run on the TCR CDR3. One entry per CDR3 protein results from TCRdb running MiXCR on the multiplex PCR reads. The profile shows a few hundred thousand distinct CDR3 sequences, 15% to 19% of them singletons. Sequencing was performed on blood. The receptors were sampled from a woman in her 30s with Graves' hyperthyroidism.

The CDR3 DNA follows: TGTGCCAGCGGAGAGGTGAACCACGAGCAGTACTTC. It translates to CASGEVNHEQYF. The chain has TRBV27 and TRBJ2-7; no clear D gene. V was pared by 8 bases and J by 5 bases, with 13 bases between. This CDR3 comprises 12 residues. The germline gives CDR1 MNHEY, CDR2 SMNVEV (reference sequence).

The chain is built from TRBV12-3 or TRBV12-4 and TRBJ2-2; D is unresolved. The CDR3 has 15 residues. The V end was cut by 6 bases, the J end by 0 bases, with 11 bases between. The DNA of the CDR3 is TGTGCCAGCAGACGAATAACCGCGAACACCGGGGAGCTGTTTTTT. Residues: CASRRITANTGELFF.

This clonotype occurred a few times. V gene TRBV5-1 combines with J gene TRBJ2-5; TRBD2 agrees at 12 bases. The CDR3 sequence is 20 residues long. With 4 bases clipped from V and 5 bases from J, the junction kept 21 bases outside the gene matches. The germline V gene has CDR1 SGHRS and CDR2 YFSETQ. The chain's CDR3 is CASSRNAGTSGPSPPETQYF. The CDR3 DNA follows: TGCGCCAGCAGCAGAAACGCCGGGACTAGCGGGCCAAGCCCACCGGAGACCCAGTACTTC.

The sample holds many counts of this clonotype. This chain uses TRBV12-3 or TRBV12-4 with TRBJ2-7; no clear D. The V and J ends lost 1 base and 2 bases respectively, with 6 bases between them. The CDR3 spans 13 residues. Written as DNA, the CDR3 is TGTGCCAGCAGTTTAGTAGGGACCTACGAGCAGTACTTC. Translation gives CASSLVGTYEQYF.

This clonotype was observed a handful of times. The chain joins TRBV7-9 to TRBJ2-2; 11 bases map to TRBD1. The CDR3 length is 16 residues. Germline CDR1 SEHNR, CDR2 FQNEAQ (reference sequence). The junction had 5 bases not matched to a gene; V was cut back by 3 bases and J by 5 bases. CDR3 DNA: TGTGCCAGCAGCTTCAGGGGACAGGGGGAGACCGGGGAGCTGTTTTTT. The encoded protein is CASSFRGQGETGELFF.

This clonotype was seen at least ten times. This chain connects TRBV15 to TRBJ2-5; weak D call: TRBD1 (6 bases). Trimming shortened V by 0 bases and J by 2 bases, and 10 bases separated the two germline ends. The CDR3 is 15 amino acids. The germline gives CDR1 LNHNV, CDR2 YYDKDF (reference sequence). CDR3 in DNA: TGTGCCACCAGCAGAGACCCCACAGGGCAAGAGACCCAGTACTTC. Amino acid sequence: CATSRDPTGQETQYF.

Points on this clonotype: The junction departs from germline at one end; a sequencing error may be responsible. V gene TRBV7-9 combines with J gene TRBJ2-1; TRBD2 matches at 8 bases. Germline CDR1 SEHNR, CDR2 FQNEAQ (reference sequence). The length of the CDR3 is 20 residues. The CDR3 here is CASSGTPQASGSSSYNGQFF. The DNA of the CDR3 is TGTGCCAGCAGCGGAACCCCCCAAGCTAGCGGGTCGAGCTCCTACAATGGGCAGTTCTTC. Looking up the rest from reference TRBV7-9 and TRBJ2-1 gives the full variable domain: DTGVSQNPRHKITKRGQNVTFRCDPISEHNRLYWYRQTLGQGPEFLTYFQNEAQLEKSRLLSDRFSAERPKGSFSTLEIQRTEQGDSAMYLCASSGTPQASGSSSYNGQFFGPGTRLTVL.

This clonotype was seen a single time. This may be a read error: a much more frequent sequence differs by one nucleotide. The chain joins TRBV6-2 or TRBV6-3 to TRBJ2-7; the D call may be TRBD1 or TRBD2 (5 bases each). There are 14 residues in the CDR3. Trimming pared 7 bases from V and 7 bases from J, leaving 20 bases between. CDR1 MNHEY and CDR2 SVGEGT come from the germline V gene. In DNA form, the CDR3 reads TGTGCCAGCACAACGGGACGGGCCTACGATGAGCAGTACTTC. Its translation: CASTTGRAYDEQYF.

This clonotype appeared many times. The CDR3 region has the DNA TGCGCCAGCAGCTTAGAACTAGCGGCTCACAATGAGCAGTTCTTC. This encodes CASSLELAAHNEQFF. The V gene is TRBV5-1, the J gene TRBJ2-1; 8 nucleotides align to TRBD2. Trimming removed 2 bases from V and 5 bases from J; junction bases left unmatched: 6. Germline V CDR1 and CDR2: SGHRS, YFSETQ. This CDR3 has 15 amino acids.